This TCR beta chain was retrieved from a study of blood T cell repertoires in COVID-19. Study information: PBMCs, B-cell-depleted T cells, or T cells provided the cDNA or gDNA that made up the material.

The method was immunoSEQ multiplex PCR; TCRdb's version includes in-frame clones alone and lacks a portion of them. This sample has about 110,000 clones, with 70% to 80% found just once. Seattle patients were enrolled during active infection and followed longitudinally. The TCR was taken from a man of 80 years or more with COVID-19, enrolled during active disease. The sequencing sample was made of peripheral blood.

CDR3 DNA: TGTGCCAGCAGCTTCTACGGTGACTATGGCTACACCTTC. Its translation: CASSFYGDYGYTF. The V call is TRBV5-4, the J call TRBJ1-2; D unclear. The ends were cut back, 2 bases at V and 3 bases at J, with 8 bases in the middle. The CDR3 length is 13 residues. Germline CDR1 SGHNT, CDR2 YYREEE (reference sequence).